The 24 T cell receptor beta chains reported below all come from one sample, sequenced in a study of spatial heterogeneity in lung cancer. The time point denotes: sample taken at primary tumor resection. Without sorting, whole RNA was sequenced from tumor, nontumor lung or frozen PBMC. In TCRdb, the 5' RACE reads were re-called with MiXCR into one record per CDR3 protein. The sample carries 4,100 or so distinct CDR3 sequences, 34% recorded once. The sample was PBMCs, taken at surgery. The receptors shown here come from a male donor with early-stage non-small cell lung cancer.

This clonotype is medium-sized. A library made for alpha chains picked up this beta chain off target, so its size means little. The rearrangement links TRBV20-1 to TRBJ2-3; D is possibly TRBD1 (6 bases). Trimming stripped 2 bases from V and 6 bases from J, with 6 bases between. This CDR3 region has 11 residues. Germline values: CDR1 DFQATT, CDR2 SNEGSKA (reference sequence). The DNA of the CDR3 is TGCAGTGCTAGACAGGGGGATACGCAGTATTTT. Its translation: CSARQGDTQYF.

Sample share makes this clonotype medium-sized. The library was built for alpha chains, so this beta chain is an off-target read and its size means little. The V gene is TRBV14, the J gene TRBJ2-1, with a tentative D call TRBD2 (5 bases). The CDR3 has 15 amino acids. V was shortened by 0 bases and J by 7 bases, with 13 bases between the two germline ends. Per germline, CDR1 SGHDN and CDR2 FVKESK. The CDR3 is CASSQEPPGRNEQFF. DNA for the CDR3: TGTGCCAGCAGCCAAGAGCCCCCGGGAAGAAATGAGCAGTTCTTC.

On this clonotype itself: This beta chain is a stray read from a library made for alpha chains; its abundance is not meaningful. This rearrangement joins TRBV29-1 to TRBJ2-4; D unresolved. V was pared by 4 bases and J by 9 bases, with 10 bases between. The CDR3 sequence is 11 residues long. Germline V gene lookup returns CDR1 SQVTM and CDR2 ANQGSEA. The CDR3 sequence: CSVGQAGIQYF. CDR3 in DNA: TGCAGCGTTGGGCAGGCTGGCATTCAGTACTTC.

This clonotype has only a few counts. This beta chain is a stray read from a library made for alpha chains; its abundance is not meaningful. This chain links TRBV6-5 with TRBJ2-3, with 11 positions matching TRBD1. V gave up 4 bases and J gave up 5 bases; unmatched junction bases: 11. The CDR3 extends over 17 amino acids. Looked up from germline, CDR1 is MNHEY and CDR2 is SVGAGI. CDR3 residues: CASSSNRGQGAIDTQYF. The CDR3 nucleotides are TGTGCCAGCAGTTCAAACCGCGGACAGGGGGCTATAGATACGCAGTATTTT.

A note on this clonotype: A library prepared for alpha chains yielded this beta chain as an off-target read; its size is of little meaning. The chain uses TRBV29-1 and TRBJ2-4; 8 bases align to TRBD2. With V trimmed by 8 bases and J by 3 bases, 12 bases remained unmatched. Germline V CDR1 and CDR2: SQVTM, ANQGSEA. This CDR3 contains 15 residues. CDR3 region: CSCGGGREGKNIQYF. The CDR3 region has the DNA TGCAGCTGCGGCGGGGGGCGTGAGGGCAAAAACATTCAGTACTTC.

As concerns this clonotype: This beta chain is a stray read from a library made for alpha chains; its abundance is not meaningful. The chain joins TRBV3-1 to TRBJ2-1; D is unclear. The CDR3 contains 11 residues. Germline V gene data show CDR1 as LGHDT and CDR2 as YNNKEL (reference sequence). With 6 bases removed from V and 5 bases from J, the gap between germline ends came to 5 bases. CDR3 DNA sequence: TGTGCCAGCAGGATCGACAATGAGCAGTTCTTC. This translates into CASRIDNEQFF.

A word on this clonotype: Sequence at one end of the junction differs from germline and may be a read error. For a library built for alpha chains, this beta chain is a stray read; little rests on its size. CDR3 DNA sequence: TGTGCCAGCAGCCGTGTCGGACAAGAGACCCAATACTTC. This codes for CASSRVGQETQYF. The chain has TRBV5-6 and TRBJ2-5, with D maybe TRBD1 (5 bases). CDR1 and CDR2 (germline): SGHDT, YYEEEE. CDR3 length: 13 residues.

Regarding this clonotype: The library was prepared for alpha chains; this beta chain is a stray read, so its frequency means little. The gene calls are TRBV3-1 and TRBJ2-1; TRBD2 matches at 7 bases. This CDR3 is 15 amino acids long. Germline V CDR1 and CDR2: LGHDT, YNNKEL (reference sequence). V dropped 1 base and J dropped 4; count of bases not matched to a gene: 4. The CDR3 protein is CASSQALAAYNEQFF. The CDR3 DNA follows: TGTGCCAGCAGCCAAGCCCTAGCGGCTTACAATGAGCAGTTCTTC.

A word on this clonotype: This beta chain slipped into a library made for alpha chains as a stray read, so its size is not meaningful. The V and J genes are TRBV5-6 and TRBJ2-7, with D perhaps TRBD2 (6 bases). The CDR3 covers 15 residues. Per germline, CDR1 SGHDT and CDR2 YYEEEE. Deletions cut 0 bases from V and 5 bases from J, with 15 bases between. The CDR3 sequence: CASSLDPGGSHEQYF. The CDR3 DNA reads TGTGCCAGCAGCTTGGATCCCGGGGGATCCCACGAGCAGTACTTC.

This clonotype is categorized as medium-sized. Because the library targeted alpha chains, this beta chain is an off-target read whose size means little. The chain has TRBV5-4 and TRBJ2-7, with D maybe TRBD1 (5 bases). This CDR3 contains 13 residues. V was pared by 1 base and J by 4 bases, with 9 bases between. CDR1 is SGHNT, CDR2 YYREEE, per germline (reference sequence). The CDR3 reads CASSLQGRYEQYF. As DNA, the CDR3 is TGTGCCAGCAGCTTGCAGGGAAGATACGAGCAGTACTTC.

This clonotype was seen a handful of times. Since the library was made to target alpha chains, this beta chain is a stray read and its abundance is not meaningful. This chain connects TRBV6-1 to TRBJ2-3; D is unclear. Trimming removed 2 bases at V and 2 bases at J, with 11 bases between. CDR3 length equals 15 residues. CDR1 and CDR2 (germline): MNHNS, SASEGT. CDR3 DNA: TGTGCCAGCAGTGAAACGTGGGGATACACAGATACGCAGTATTTT. The encoded protein is CASSETWGYTDTQYF.

With respect to this clonotype: Within a library made for alpha chains, this beta chain is off target, and its count is uninformative. The CDR3 sequence: CSAGLAGFTGELFF. CDR3 bases: TGCAGCGCAGGACTAGCGGGTTTCACCGGGGAGCTGTTTTTT. V is TRBV29-1 and J is TRBJ2-2; 11 bases agree with TRBD2. The CDR3 is 14 amino acids. Germline lookup yields CDR1 SQVTM and CDR2 ANQGSEA. V was clipped by 7 bases and J by 4 bases; unmatched bases: 5.

As for this clonotype: One base away lies a much larger clone, so this may be a sequencing read error. This beta chain turned up in a library designed for alpha chains; as an off-target read, its abundance says little. This chain connects TRBV4-2 to TRBJ2-3; unclear D gene. The J call may be wrong; the DNA end is better matched by TRBJ1-5. Germline values: CDR1 LGHNA, CDR2 YNFKEQ. The CDR3 spans 15 residues. In DNA, the CDR3 is TGTGCCAGCAGCCAAGAAGGGCTGTTCACAGATACGCAGCATTTT. Its translation is CASSQEGLFTDTQHF.

Concerning this clonotype itself: The library was built for alpha chains, so this beta chain is an off-target read and its size means little. The J gene is TRBJ2-6, the V gene TRBV3-1; D is perhaps TRBD1 (6 bases). The V gene's germline CDR1 is LGHDT and CDR2 YNNKEL (reference sequence). The V end was cut by 4 bases, the J end by 0 bases, with 13 bases between. The CDR3 consists of 17 residues. The DNA of the CDR3 is TGTGCCAGCAGCCGAGGGACACCGTACTCTGGGGCCAACGTCCTGACTTTC. Residues: CASSRGTPYSGANVLTF. The full variable domain, completed using reference TRBV3-1 and TRBJ2-6, is DTAVSQTPKYLVTQMGNDKSIKCEQNLGHDTMYWYKQDSKKFLKIMFSYNNKELIINETVPNRFSPKSPDKAHLNLHINSLELGDSAVYFCASSRGTPYSGANVLTFGAGSRLTVL.

A remark on this clonotype: Within a library made for alpha chains, this beta chain is off target, and its count is uninformative. This rearrangement joins TRBV7-8 to TRBJ2-3; 9 nucleotides agree with TRBD2. The CDR3 loop spans 15 amino acids. Germline CDR1 reads SGHVS; CDR2 reads FQNEAQ. With 7 bases clipped from V and 1 base from J, the junction kept 6 bases outside the gene matches. CDR3 residues: CASTDSGSGTDTQYF. DNA for the CDR3: TGTGCCAGCACTGATAGCGGGAGTGGCACAGATACGCAGTATTTT. The entire variable domain, with the rest obtained from reference TRBV7-8 and TRBJ2-3, is as follows: GAGVSQSPRYKVAKRGQDVALRCDPISGHVSLFWYQQALGQGPEFLTYFQNEAQLDKSGLPSDRFFAERPEGSVSTLKIQRTQQEDSAVYLCASTDSGSGTDTQYFGPGTRLTVL.

This clonotype was detected a few times. Within a library made for alpha chains, this beta chain is off target, and its count is uninformative. The DNA of the CDR3 is TGTGCCAGCAGTGACTACGGATACAATGAGCAGTTCTTC. Translating it yields CASSDYGYNEQFF. The chain recombines TRBV6-4 with TRBJ2-1, with no clear D. Trimming pared 1 base from V and 4 bases from J, leaving 5 bases between. The CDR3 contains 13 residues. Germline loops: CDR1 MRHNA, CDR2 SNTAGT.

With respect to this clonotype: This beta chain came through as a stray read in a library set up for alpha chains, and its size says little. V and J are TRBV7-2 and TRBJ2-3; TRBD2 is a possible D gene (6 bases). V lost 4 bases, J lost 5 bases, and 16 bases lay in between. The CDR3 runs 15 residues. CDR1 and CDR2 from the germline V gene are SGHTA and FQGNSA. Here the CDR3 reads CASSSRGFQIDTQYF. CDR3 DNA: TGTGCCAGCAGCTCGCGGGGATTCCAAATAGATACGCAGTATTTT.

This clonotype was found once. A library prepared for alpha chains yielded this beta chain as an off-target read; its size is of little meaning. The V call is TRBV20-1, the J call TRBJ2-7; D is possibly TRBD2 (7 bases). The length of the CDR3 is 14 residues. V shed 2 bases and J shed 4 bases, with 15 bases lying between them. The germline CDR1 and CDR2 sequences are DFQATT and SNEGSKA (reference sequence). The CDR3 DNA follows: TGCAGTGCTAGACCGGCGCGGGGGCAGTACGAGCAGTACTTC. Protein sequence: CSARPARGQYEQYF.

Details on this clonotype: Because this beta chain is a stray read in a library intended to capture alpha chains, its abundance should not be given much weight. V is TRBV12-3 or TRBV12-4 and J is TRBJ2-2, with D possibly being TRBD2 (5 bases). V was clipped by 5 bases and J by 1 base, with 17 bases between them. The CDR3 loop spans 17 amino acids. The CDR3 here is CASSPTWIEGNTGELFF. CDR3 in DNA: TGTGCCAGCAGTCCGACCTGGATCGAGGGGAACACCGGGGAGCTGTTTTTT.

In regard to this clonotype: This beta chain is an unintended read in a library built for alpha chains; its size means little. The chain uses TRBV4-1 and TRBJ1-2; 8 bases are a match to TRBD1. From germline, CDR1 is MGHRA and CDR2 YSYEKL. This CDR3 is 15 amino acids long. V shed 2 bases and J 4 bases; nucleotides not matched to a gene: 6. The CDR3 nucleotides read TGCGCCAGCAGCCAACAATCAGGGGGCCTCTATGGCTACACCTTC. It yields the protein CASSQQSGGLYGYTF.

As to this clonotype: Being off target in a library aimed at alpha chains, this beta chain has a size of little meaning. V gene TRBV12-3 or TRBV12-4 combines with J gene TRBJ2-2, with 9 bases identical to TRBD1. CDR3 length: 15 amino acids. Germline trimming cut 5 bases from V and 4 bases from J; bases unmatched to any gene: 5. The CDR3 reads CASSLGTGPTGELFF. CDR3 DNA sequence: TGTGCCAGCAGTCTCGGGACAGGGCCCACCGGGGAGCTGTTTTTT.

This clonotype has more than one count but fewer than ten. Found in a library prepared for alpha chains, this beta chain is an off-target read, and its abundance has little meaning. The rearrangement uses TRBV4-2 and TRBJ2-5; D is ambiguous. The CDR3 totals 13 residues. Germline V lookup: CDR1 LGHNA, CDR2 YNFKEQ. The germline V and J ends were trimmed by 1 base and 2 bases, with 5 bases remaining between them. The CDR3 nucleotides read TGTGCCAGCAGCCAAGGCTCTCAAGAGACCCAGTACTTC. It is translated as CASSQGSQETQYF.

For this clonotype: This beta chain represents an off-target read in a library built for alpha chains; its size is of limited meaning. V usage is TRBV7-2 and J usage is TRBJ2-5; perhaps TRBD1 as D (6 bases). V lost 2 bases and J lost 5, with 12 bases in between. The CDR3 is made up of 14 amino acids. CDR1 and CDR2 (germline): SGHTA, FQGNSA. CDR3 protein: CASSLRQGWETQYF. The CDR3 nucleotides read TGTGCCAGCAGCTTACGGCAGGGGTGGGAGACCCAGTACTTC.

Concerning this clonotype itself: In a library made to pick up alpha chains, this beta chain is a stray read with a size that means little. The rearrangement links TRBV6-5 to TRBJ2-7; 9 bases are a match to TRBD2. The CDR3 is 15 residues long. Germline lookup yields CDR1 MNHEY and CDR2 SVGAGI. V gave up 6 bases and J gave up 4 bases; unmatched junction bases: 10. The CDR3 here is CASREGSGSPYEQYF. CDR3 DNA sequence: TGTGCCAGCAGAGAGGGTAGCGGGAGTCCGTACGAGCAGTACTTC.